This TCR beta chain was sequenced during a study of blood T cells in healthy people across ages. Every participating donor contributed 8.5 to 10 milliliters of peripheral blood through a draw. Total RNA amounts of at least 5 micrograms were extracted per sample. Using a J-beta primer mix together with a sample-barcoded 5' primer, a second PCR was run for about 6 to 12 cycles. TCRdb used MiXCR to reprocess the 5' RACE reads, holding one entry per CDR3 protein. Counted here are more than 1,000,000 distinct CDR3 sequences, 25% occurring once; the ten biggest clones make up about 0.8%. The CDR3 extends over 8 amino acids. Germline values: CDR1 SEHNR, CDR2 FQNEAQ (reference sequence). To note about this clonotype: Germline and junction disagree at one end, which may indicate a read error.

These same records also appear under a second study, on T cells of mothers and their children.

Sequenced: blood. The origin of this receptor is a girl aged 2-10 years in good health. This chain connects TRBV7-9 to TRBJ2-1; D remains ambiguous. The DNA for the CDR3 is TGTGCCAGCAGCTTTGAGCATTTC. Translating gives CASSFEHF.